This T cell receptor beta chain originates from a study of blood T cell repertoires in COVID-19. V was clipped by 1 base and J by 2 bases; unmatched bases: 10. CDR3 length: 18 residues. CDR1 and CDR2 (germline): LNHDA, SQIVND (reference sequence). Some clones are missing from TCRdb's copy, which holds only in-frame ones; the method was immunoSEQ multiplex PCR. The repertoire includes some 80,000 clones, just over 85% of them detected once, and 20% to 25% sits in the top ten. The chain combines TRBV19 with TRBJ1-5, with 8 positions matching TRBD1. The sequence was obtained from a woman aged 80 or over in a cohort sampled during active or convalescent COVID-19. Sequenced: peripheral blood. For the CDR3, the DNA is TGTGCCAGTAGTATAGGGGCAGGGGGCGCGATAGGCAATCAGCCCCAGCATTTT. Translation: CASSIGAGGAIGNQPQHF.